Below, one T cell receptor beta chain is given with its context. Antigen: not known. cDNA synthesis used the whole RNA isolate, giving expressed TCRB sequences. Reads from naive, central memory and regulatory T cell samples averaged approximately 3.4 million. Sequenced by immunoSEQ multiplex PCR; TCRdb stores in-frame clones only, minus some. The sample gives about 710,000 clones, around an eighth of which show up once; 0.03% to 0.045% is in the top ten. These data originate in a study of beta chain features in type 1 diabetes. Points from the study as a whole: All four CD4+ subsets from Type 1 diabetes patients carried moderately but significantly shorter TCRB CDR3s.

Purity above 95% was achieved in all sorted populations. The CDR3 is 15 amino acids. The germline V and J ends were trimmed by 1 base and 1 base, with 10 bases remaining between them. CDR1 SGHTA and CDR2 FQGNSA come from the germline V gene. This chain joins TRBV7-2 and TRBJ1-1; D perhaps matches TRBD1 (6 bases). Sequencing was done on a sample of naive CD4+ T cells from blood. The source is a man between 18 and 35 years old with type 1 diabetes. CDR3: CASSLEGTTNTEAFF. The CDR3 region has the DNA TGTGCCAGCAGCTTAGAGGGGACAACGAACACTGAAGCTTTCTTT.